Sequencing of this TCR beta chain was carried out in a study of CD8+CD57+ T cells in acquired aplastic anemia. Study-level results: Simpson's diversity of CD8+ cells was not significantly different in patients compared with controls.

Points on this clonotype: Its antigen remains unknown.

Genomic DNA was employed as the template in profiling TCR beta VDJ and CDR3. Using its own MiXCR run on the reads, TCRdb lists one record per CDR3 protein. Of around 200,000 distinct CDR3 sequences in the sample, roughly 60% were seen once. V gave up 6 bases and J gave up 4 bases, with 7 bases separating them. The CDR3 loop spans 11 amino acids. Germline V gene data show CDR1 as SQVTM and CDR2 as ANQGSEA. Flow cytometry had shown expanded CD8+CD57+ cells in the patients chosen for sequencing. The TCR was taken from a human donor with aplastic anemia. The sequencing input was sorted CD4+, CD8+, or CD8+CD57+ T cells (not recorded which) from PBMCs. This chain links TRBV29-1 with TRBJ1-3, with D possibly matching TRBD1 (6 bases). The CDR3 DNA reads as TGCAGCGTCGACAGGGGAAACACCATATATTTT. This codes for CSVDRGNTIYF. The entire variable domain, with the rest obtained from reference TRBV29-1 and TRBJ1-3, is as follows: SAVISQKPSRDICQRGTSLTIQCQVDSQVTMMFWYRQQPGQSLTLIATANQGSEATYESGFVIDKFPISRPNLTFSTLTVSNMSPEDSSIYLCSVDRGNTIYFGEGSWLTVV.